The entry that follows covers one T cell receptor (beta chain) sequence. Its antigen is unidentified. The primer mix had 60 Vbeta and 13 Jbeta primers. Assay: immunoSEQ multiplex PCR; the TCRdb copy retains only in-frame clones and omits some. The repertoire holds around 150,000 clones, 88% seen once, with roughly 0.5% in the top ten. With 3 bases clipped from V and 2 bases from J, the junction kept 5 bases outside the gene matches. Germline CDR1 reads MNHEY; CDR2 reads SMNVEV (reference sequence). The CDR3 is made up of 15 amino acids. This specimen comes from a study of cytomegalovirus exposure and HLA in healthy donors. On the study more broadly: Roughly 80 million unique TCRs from HLA-typed donors were held in an early data release.

General study points: A later analysis linked a missense DCLRE1C variant to TCR beta V- and J-gene trimming. Earlier analysis yielded a pattern in which most TCR beta V segments were productive about 87% or about 30% of the time.

The chain is built from TRBV27 and TRBJ2-7; TRBD1 agrees at 9 bases. This TCR derives from a woman aged 40 to 49 in good health and CMV-seronegative. Sequenced: PBMCs. This chain's CDR3 is CASSFRDRAPYEQYF. The CDR3 DNA is TGTGCCAGCAGTTTCCGGGACAGGGCTCCCTACGAGCAGTACTTC.